This TCR beta chain was observed in a study of spatial heterogeneity in lung cancer. Turning to the study itself: Each distinct TCR and UMI combination averaged more than ten appearances in raw reads.

TCRdb reanalysed the 5' RACE reads using MiXCR and keeps one entry per CDR3 protein. The top ten hold approximately 40% of the sample, which has fewer than 55,000 distinct CDR3 sequences, about 7.4% seen once. At least ten counts were recorded for this clonotype. Time point described: blood at routine non-recurrence follow-up after resection. Sequencing was performed on whole RNA extracted from tumor and nontumor lung tissue, or from frozen PBMC, and the material was left unsorted. The CDR3 runs to 14 residues. Germline V CDR1 and CDR2: SNHLY, FYNNEI. Trimming took off 6 bases at V and 0 bases at J, with 9 bases between the two ends.

Source: PBMCs, taken at follow-up. The chain employs TRBV2 and TRBJ1-5; D gene unclear. This receptor was identified in a female donor with early-stage non-small cell lung cancer. Here the CDR3 DNA reads TGTGCCAGCAGGGGCGACGGTAGCAATCAGCCCCAGCATTTT. Translated, it gives CASRGDGSNQPQHF.